This T cell receptor beta chain was obtained from a study of cytomegalovirus exposure and HLA in healthy donors. Turning to the study itself: HLA-typed donors contributed 80 million or so unique TCRs, which were held in an early data release.

The ends lost 6 bases at V and 1 base at J; junction bases unmatched: 6. The germline V gene has CDR1 MNHNS and CDR2 SASEGT. The CDR3 consists of 15 residues. The PCR contained 60 Vbeta and 13 Jbeta primers. TCRdb keeps only in-frame clones here, not all; method: immunoSEQ multiplex PCR. This sample carries about 100,000 clones, roughly three fifths of them seen once, and the ten largest clones take under 5.5%. The receptor comes from a human donor in good health. Sequencing was performed on PBMCs. The chain couples TRBV6-1 to TRBJ1-5; 7 bases line up with TRBD1. Written as DNA, the CDR3 is TGTGCCAGCAGAAGGGACAGCTTAAGCAATCAGCCCCAGCATTTT. It encodes CASRRDSLSNQPQHF.